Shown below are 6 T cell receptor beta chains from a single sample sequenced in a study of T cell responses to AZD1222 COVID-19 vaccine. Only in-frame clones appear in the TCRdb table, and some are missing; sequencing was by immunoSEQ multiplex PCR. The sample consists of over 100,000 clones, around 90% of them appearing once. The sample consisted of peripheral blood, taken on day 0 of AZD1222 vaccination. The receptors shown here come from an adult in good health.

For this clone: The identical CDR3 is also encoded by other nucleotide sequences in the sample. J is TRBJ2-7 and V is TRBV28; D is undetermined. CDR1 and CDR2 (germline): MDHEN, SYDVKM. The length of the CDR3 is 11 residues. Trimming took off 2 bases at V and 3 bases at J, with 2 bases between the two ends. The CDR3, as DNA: TGTGCCAGCAGTTTACGCTACGAGCAGTACTTC. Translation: CASSLRYEQYF.

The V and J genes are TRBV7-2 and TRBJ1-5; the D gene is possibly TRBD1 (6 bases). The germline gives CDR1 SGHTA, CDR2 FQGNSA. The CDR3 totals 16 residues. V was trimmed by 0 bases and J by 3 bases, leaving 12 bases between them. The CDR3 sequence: CASSLAGAGNNQPQHF. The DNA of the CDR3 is TGTGCCAGCAGCTTAGCGGGGGCGGGAAACAATCAGCCCCAGCATTTT.

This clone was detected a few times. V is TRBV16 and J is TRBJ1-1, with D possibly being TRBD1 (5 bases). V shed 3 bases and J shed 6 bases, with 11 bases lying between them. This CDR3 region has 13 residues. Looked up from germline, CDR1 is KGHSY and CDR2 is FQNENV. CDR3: CASSHRLGAEAFF. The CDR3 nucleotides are TGTGCCAGCAGCCACCGTTTGGGGGCTGAAGCTTTCTTT.

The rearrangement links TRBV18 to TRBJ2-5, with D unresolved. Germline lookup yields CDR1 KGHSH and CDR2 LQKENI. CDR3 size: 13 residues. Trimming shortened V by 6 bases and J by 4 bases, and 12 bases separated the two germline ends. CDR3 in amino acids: CASSLLVGETQYF. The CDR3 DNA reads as TGTGCCAGCTCTCTGTTGGTAGGAGAGACCCAGTACTTC.

CDR3 DNA: TGTGCCAGCAGTTACTCGGCTAGCGGGGAATACGAGCAGTACTTC. Translation gives CASSYSASGEYEQYF. V gene TRBV6-2 or TRBV6-3 combines with J gene TRBJ2-7, with 9 positions matching TRBD2. Germline values: CDR1 MNHEY, CDR2 SVGEGT. Trimming removed 0 bases from V and 4 bases from J; junction bases left unmatched: 4. This CDR3 has 15 residues.

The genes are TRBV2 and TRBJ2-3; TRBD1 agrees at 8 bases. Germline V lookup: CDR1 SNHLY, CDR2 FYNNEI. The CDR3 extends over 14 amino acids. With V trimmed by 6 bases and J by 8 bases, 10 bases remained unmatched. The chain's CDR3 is CASSPGQGVGTQYF. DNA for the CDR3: TGTGCCAGCAGCCCAGGACAGGGTGTCGGTACGCAGTATTTT. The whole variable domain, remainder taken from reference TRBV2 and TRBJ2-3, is EPEVTQTPSHQVTQMGQEVILRCVPISNHLYFYWYRQILGQKVEFLVSFYNNEISEKSEIFDDQFSVERPDGSNFTLKIRSTKLEDSAMYFCASSPGQGVGTQYFGPGTRLTVL.